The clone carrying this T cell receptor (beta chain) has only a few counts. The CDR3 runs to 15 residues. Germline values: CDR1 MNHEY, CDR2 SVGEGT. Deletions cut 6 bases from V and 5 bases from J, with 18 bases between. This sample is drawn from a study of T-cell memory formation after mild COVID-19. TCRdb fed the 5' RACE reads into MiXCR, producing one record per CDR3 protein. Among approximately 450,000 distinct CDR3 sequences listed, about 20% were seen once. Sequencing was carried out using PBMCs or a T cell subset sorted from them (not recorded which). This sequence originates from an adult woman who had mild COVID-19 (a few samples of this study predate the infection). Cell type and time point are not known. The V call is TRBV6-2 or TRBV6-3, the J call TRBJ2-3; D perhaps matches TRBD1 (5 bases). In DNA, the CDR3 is TGTGCCAGCAGGGGGATCGAAGGGGTAGGAGATACGCAGTATTTT. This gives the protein CASRGIEGVGDTQYF.